This is a list of T cell receptor beta chains from one sample in a study of response to subunit inactivated influenza vaccine. TCRdb passed the RT-PCR reads through MiXCR, listing each CDR3 protein once. The sample contains hundreds of thousands of distinct CDR3 sequences, roughly 18% of which appear only once. The input for sequencing was PBMCs from blood, taken roughly 5 days after vaccination. These receptors were collected from a man aged 50-60 years who received an inactivated influenza vaccine. The CDR3 runs from the conserved cysteine through the conserved F or W. Each record gives: CDR3 DNA, CDR3 protein, J gene, clone size, D gene, V gene. The D gene is left open where the match is weak. Where a row states a size, it is once, few, many or the class of an expanded clone; other rows omit it.

CDR3 DNA: TGTGCCAGCACGCACTCCGGGACAGGGCCTTTATACGAGCAGTACTTC
CDR3 protein: CASTHSGTGPLYEQYF
J gene: TRBJ2-7
clone size: few
D gene: TRBD1
V gene: TRBV12-3/TRBV12-4

CDR3 DNA: TGTGCCAGCAGCAAAGTCCAGGGGGATCGACGGGACAGGGGGTGGTACGAGCAGTACTTC
CDR3 protein: CASSKVQGDRRDRGWYEQYF
J gene: TRBJ2-7
clone size: many
D gene: NA
V gene: TRBV21-1

CDR3 DNA: TGTGCCATCAGTATAACCACAGATACGCAGTATTTT
CDR3 protein: CAISITTDTQYF
J gene: TRBJ2-3
clone size: NA
D gene: NA
V gene: TRBV10-3

CDR3 DNA: TGTGCCAGCAGTTACCCCGATTTTGCGGGGAACACTGAAGCTTTCTTT
CDR3 protein: CASSYPDFAGNTEAFF
J gene: TRBJ1-1
clone size: few
D gene: NA
V gene: TRBV6-2/TRBV6-3

CDR3 DNA: TGTGCCAGCATTACTACCGAGAGACGAAAGGACAATGAGCAGTTCTTC
CDR3 protein: CASITTERRKDNEQFF
J gene: TRBJ2-1
clone size: many
D gene: NA
V gene: TRBV28

CDR3 DNA: TGCGCCAGCAGCCATATATTGGACAGGCGTCTACAGAAGTTCTTC
CDR3 protein: CASSHILDRRLQKFF
J gene: TRBJ2-1
clone size: NA
D gene: TRBD1
V gene: TRBV5-1

CDR3 DNA: TGTGCCAGCAGTTACTCGACAGGGCTCTACGAGCAGTACTTC
CDR3 protein: CASSYSTGLYEQYF
J gene: TRBJ2-7
clone size: few
D gene: TRBD1
V gene: TRBV6-5

CDR3 DNA: TGCAGTGCTAGAGATACCCGCGAGAGTTACGAGCAGTACTTC
CDR3 protein: CSARDTRESYEQYF
J gene: TRBJ2-7
clone size: once
D gene: NA
V gene: TRBV20-1

CDR3 DNA: TGTGCCAGCAGCTTAGCTTCCCCGGATATCACTGAAGCTTTCTTT
CDR3 protein: CASSLASPDITEAFF
J gene: TRBJ1-1
clone size: NA
D gene: NA
V gene: TRBV7-2

CDR3 DNA: TGCAGTGCCATAGGGGGTAGAGCTTTCTTT
CDR3 protein: CSAIGGRAFF
J gene: TRBJ1-1
clone size: NA
D gene: NA
V gene: TRBV20-1

CDR3 DNA: TGCAGCGTTTCTCCGGGACAGGGGGTCCTCCGACAAGAGACCCAGTACTTC
CDR3 protein: CSVSPGQGVLRQETQYF
J gene: TRBJ2-5
clone size: few
D gene: TRBD1
V gene: TRBV29-1

CDR3 DNA: TGTGCCAGCAGCTCCCCCGCTGGGGTTTTCCAAGAGACCCAGTACTTC
CDR3 protein: CASSSPAGVFQETQYF
J gene: TRBJ2-5
clone size: NA
D gene: NA
V gene: TRBV7-9

CDR3 DNA: TGTGCCAGCAGTTACTCCAATACAGGGTGGGAAGCTTTCTTT
CDR3 protein: CASSYSNTGWEAFF
J gene: TRBJ1-1
clone size: NA
D gene: NA
V gene: TRBV6-5

CDR3 DNA: TGCAGTGCTAGAGGGTTCGGACTAGCGGGAGTATCCACCGGGGAGCTGTTTTTT
CDR3 protein: CSARGFGLAGVSTGELFF
J gene: TRBJ2-2
clone size: few
D gene: TRBD2
V gene: TRBV20-1

CDR3 DNA: TGTGCCAGCAGTTTCGGGGAGTACGAGCAGTACTTC
CDR3 protein: CASSFGEYEQYF
J gene: TRBJ2-7
clone size: many
D gene: NA
V gene: TRBV12-3/TRBV12-4

CDR3 DNA: TGTGCCACCAGAAGGACAGGGGGTTCCTACGAGCAGTACTTC
CDR3 protein: CATRRTGGSYEQYF
J gene: TRBJ2-7
clone size: few
D gene: TRBD1
V gene: TRBV24-1

CDR3 DNA: TGTGCCAGCTCACAGAGCTACCGGGGGCAAGAGACCCAGTACTTC
CDR3 protein: CASSQSYRGQETQYF
J gene: TRBJ2-5
clone size: NA
D gene: NA
V gene: TRBV18

CDR3 DNA: TGTGCCAGCAGCCCCCTCATGGGGACGAACACCGGGGAGCTGTTTTTT
CDR3 protein: CASSPLMGTNTGELFF
J gene: TRBJ2-2
clone size: few
D gene: NA
V gene: TRBV5-6

CDR3 DNA: TGTGCCACCAGCAGAGGGGGACAGTTCACAGATACGCAGTATTTT
CDR3 protein: CATSRGGQFTDTQYF
J gene: TRBJ2-3
clone size: once
D gene: TRBD1
V gene: TRBV15

CDR3 DNA: TGTGCCAGCAGCCTAAAGCCGATGGGAACAGAGCAGTTCTTC
CDR3 protein: CASSLKPMGTEQFF
J gene: TRBJ2-1
clone size: NA
D gene: NA
V gene: TRBV14

CDR3 DNA: TGTGCCAGCAGTTTCCAGGACAGAGACTATGGCTACACCTTC
CDR3 protein: CASSFQDRDYGYTF
J gene: TRBJ1-2
clone size: once
D gene: NA
V gene: TRBV28

CDR3 DNA: TGCGCCAGCAGCCAAGTATTTCAGGGTGGGTACGAGCAGTACTTC
CDR3 protein: CASSQVFQGGYEQYF
J gene: TRBJ2-7
clone size: NA
D gene: NA
V gene: TRBV4-3

CDR3 DNA: TGTGCCAGCAGTTCGACAGGGTTCAATGAGCAGTTCTTC
CDR3 protein: CASSSTGFNEQFF
J gene: TRBJ2-1
clone size: few
D gene: TRBD1
V gene: TRBV12-3/TRBV12-4

CDR3 DNA: TGCAGTGCTAGACTCGGGACAGACTATGGCTACACCTTC
CDR3 protein: CSARLGTDYGYTF
J gene: TRBJ1-2
clone size: NA
D gene: TRBD1
V gene: TRBV20-1

CDR3 DNA: TGTGCCAGCATTCTCCCAGGGGACTCCTACAATGAGCAGTTCTTC
CDR3 protein: CASILPGDSYNEQFF
J gene: TRBJ2-1
clone size: few
D gene: NA
V gene: TRBV7-9

CDR3 DNA: TGTGCCAGCAGCCGGGGACGGCCCTACGAGCAGTACTTC
CDR3 protein: CASSRGRPYEQYF
J gene: TRBJ2-7
clone size: NA
D gene: NA
V gene: TRBV6-1

CDR3 DNA: TGTGCCAGCAGCTTAAGTCCCGACAATGAGCAGTTCTTC
CDR3 protein: CASSLSPDNEQFF
J gene: TRBJ2-1
clone size: few
D gene: NA
V gene: TRBV7-2

CDR3 DNA: TGTGCCAGCAGTTCCGCCGGACTAGCGGGGTTAGCCAAAAACATTCAGTACTTC
CDR3 protein: CASSSAGLAGLAKNIQYF
J gene: TRBJ2-4
clone size: once
D gene: TRBD2
V gene: TRBV6-2/TRBV6-3

CDR3 DNA: TGCAGCGTTGAAACAGCGGGACGACAAGAGACCCAGTACTTC
CDR3 protein: CSVETAGRQETQYF
J gene: TRBJ2-5
clone size: few
D gene: TRBD2
V gene: TRBV29-1

CDR3 DNA: TGTGCCAGCAGACTCCTAGCGGGAGGGCCGAAGCAGTACTTC
CDR3 protein: CASRLLAGGPKQYF
J gene: TRBJ2-7
clone size: few
D gene: TRBD2
V gene: TRBV12-3/TRBV12-4

CDR3 DNA: TGCAGCGTTGAACTGGGGTCCTACAATGAGCAGTTCTTC
CDR3 protein: CSVELGSYNEQFF
J gene: TRBJ2-1
clone size: NA
D gene: NA
V gene: TRBV29-1

CDR3 DNA: TGTGCCAGCCAGCGGGAGGCCCCAGGGGAGACCCAGTACTTC
CDR3 protein: CASQREAPGETQYF
J gene: TRBJ2-5
clone size: few
D gene: TRBD2
V gene: TRBV2

CDR3 DNA: TGCGCCAGCACGCCCTGGGGCGGGGGTTCCTACGAGCAGTACTTC
CDR3 protein: CASTPWGGGSYEQYF
J gene: TRBJ2-7
clone size: many
D gene: TRBD2
V gene: TRBV5-1

CDR3 DNA: TGCAGTGCTAGAGATCTATTGCGAATCTCCTACGAGCAGTACTTC
CDR3 protein: CSARDLLRISYEQYF
J gene: TRBJ2-7
clone size: NA
D gene: NA
V gene: TRBV20-1

CDR3 DNA: TGTGCCAGCAGCGTAGCTGGACTAGCGGGGACCACAGATACGCAGTATTTT
CDR3 protein: CASSVAGLAGTTDTQYF
J gene: TRBJ2-3
clone size: many
D gene: TRBD2
V gene: TRBV9

CDR3 DNA: TGCAGTGCTAGAGATCTCGGGCAGTCCTACGAGCAGTACTTC
CDR3 protein: CSARDLGQSYEQYF
J gene: TRBJ2-7
clone size: few
D gene: NA
V gene: TRBV20-1

CDR3 DNA: TGTGCCAGCAAAGGGATTTCAAACACCGGGGAGCTGTTTTTT
CDR3 protein: CASKGISNTGELFF
J gene: TRBJ2-2
clone size: few
D gene: NA
V gene: TRBV9

CDR3 DNA: TGCGCCAGCAGCTTAAGGGGCGGAGATACGCAGTATTTT
CDR3 protein: CASSLRGGDTQYF
J gene: TRBJ2-3
clone size: many
D gene: NA
V gene: TRBV5-1

CDR3 DNA: TGTGCCAGCACATTACTCTGGGGGGCCAACGTCCTGACTTTC
CDR3 protein: CASTLLWGANVLTF
J gene: TRBJ2-6
clone size: few
D gene: NA
V gene: TRBV6-5

CDR3 DNA: TGCGCCAGCAGCCAAGATTGGCCCGGGGTGACGCAGTATTTT
CDR3 protein: CASSQDWPGVTQYF
J gene: TRBJ2-3
clone size: few
D gene: NA
V gene: TRBV4-3

CDR3 DNA: TGTGCCAGCAGCTTAGGACCCCGGGCTAGCGGGACCCGGGGCAATGAGCAGTTCTTC
CDR3 protein: CASSLGPRASGTRGNEQFF
J gene: TRBJ2-1
clone size: NA
D gene: TRBD2
V gene: TRBV11-1

CDR3 DNA: TGTGCCAGCAGCTCGAACAGGGGCCTGAACTACGAGCAGTACTTC
CDR3 protein: CASSSNRGLNYEQYF
J gene: TRBJ2-7
clone size: NA
D gene: TRBD1
V gene: TRBV27

CDR3 DNA: TGTGCCAGCAGCCAACTCGCGACGGCGGGGGAGCAGTACTTC
CDR3 protein: CASSQLATAGEQYF
J gene: TRBJ2-7
clone size: NA
D gene: NA
V gene: TRBV16

CDR3 DNA: TGTGCCAGCAGTTTCTTCCCTGCCCAGACAGGGGGCTACAATGAGCAGTTCTTC
CDR3 protein: CASSFFPAQTGGYNEQFF
J gene: TRBJ2-1
clone size: NA
D gene: TRBD1
V gene: TRBV27

CDR3 DNA: TGTGCCAGCAAGGAAACCGGGACAGGGGGCTTGGCCCAGCATTTT
CDR3 protein: CASKETGTGGLAQHF
J gene: TRBJ1-5
clone size: many
D gene: TRBD1
V gene: TRBV27

CDR3 DNA: TGCGCCAGCAGCCCGGACAGGGAGGGGGCCAACGTCCTGACTTTC
CDR3 protein: CASSPDREGANVLTF
J gene: TRBJ2-6
clone size: many
D gene: TRBD1
V gene: TRBV4-3

CDR3 DNA: TGTGCCAGCAGTTCCCTACTGGGGGCAGGCACCGGGGAGCTGTTTTTT
CDR3 protein: CASSSLLGAGTGELFF
J gene: TRBJ2-2
clone size: NA
D gene: NA
V gene: TRBV2

CDR3 DNA: TGTGCCAGCAGTTTTTCCTTGAACACTGAAGCTTTCTTT
CDR3 protein: CASSFSLNTEAFF
J gene: TRBJ1-1
clone size: few
D gene: NA
V gene: TRBV28

CDR3 DNA: TGTGCCAGCAGTTCCCTGCCACCGTGGGAGCAGTACTTC
CDR3 protein: CASSSLPPWEQYF
J gene: TRBJ2-7
clone size: NA
D gene: NA
V gene: TRBV28

CDR3 DNA: TGCAGCGTTGACAGAAAATCGACAGGGGTCAGTACTGAAGCTTTCTTT
CDR3 protein: CSVDRKSTGVSTEAFF
J gene: TRBJ1-1
clone size: few
D gene: TRBD1
V gene: TRBV29-1

CDR3 DNA: TGCAGTGCTAGTCAGCAGGGGACCTACGAGCAGTACTTC
CDR3 protein: CSASQQGTYEQYF
J gene: TRBJ2-7
clone size: few
D gene: NA
V gene: TRBV20-1

CDR3 DNA: TGTGCCAGCATTACTAGCGGGAGCTATGGAGAGCAGTTCTTC
CDR3 protein: CASITSGSYGEQFF
J gene: TRBJ2-1
clone size: many
D gene: TRBD2
V gene: TRBV12-3/TRBV12-4

CDR3 DNA: TGTGCCACCAGCAAAACCGCCCTAGCGGACCAAGAGACCCAGTACTTC
CDR3 protein: CATSKTALADQETQYF
J gene: TRBJ2-5
clone size: NA
D gene: TRBD2
V gene: TRBV10-3

CDR3 DNA: TGTGCCAGCAGCCTCTATCCGCTTAGCGGGAAATACAATGAGCAGTTCTTC
CDR3 protein: CASSLYPLSGKYNEQFF
J gene: TRBJ2-1
clone size: many
D gene: TRBD2
V gene: TRBV4-2

CDR3 DNA: TGCAGTGCTAGGGGGGGTCGTGAAAATACGCAGTATTTT
CDR3 protein: CSARGGRENTQYF
J gene: TRBJ2-3
clone size: NA
D gene: NA
V gene: TRBV20-1

CDR3 DNA: TGTGCCACCAGCAGAGGAGGAGGGCCCTACAATGAGCAGTTCTTC
CDR3 protein: CATSRGGGPYNEQFF
J gene: TRBJ2-1
clone size: few
D gene: NA
V gene: TRBV15

CDR3 DNA: TGTGCCAGCAGCACCCCAAAAACTAACAATCAGCCCCAGCATTTT
CDR3 protein: CASSTPKTNNQPQHF
J gene: TRBJ1-5
clone size: few
D gene: NA
V gene: TRBV12-3/TRBV12-4

CDR3 DNA: TGTGCCAGCAGCTTAGCTCCTCCAAGTCTTAGCACAGATACGCAGTATTTT
CDR3 protein: CASSLAPPSLSTDTQYF
J gene: TRBJ2-3
clone size: NA
D gene: NA
V gene: TRBV7-2

CDR3 DNA: TGTAGGAGGGGGGGGTCGAGTGAAGAGCAGTACTTC
CDR3 protein: CRRGGSSEEQYF
J gene: TRBJ2-7
clone size: NA
D gene: NA
V gene: TRBV28